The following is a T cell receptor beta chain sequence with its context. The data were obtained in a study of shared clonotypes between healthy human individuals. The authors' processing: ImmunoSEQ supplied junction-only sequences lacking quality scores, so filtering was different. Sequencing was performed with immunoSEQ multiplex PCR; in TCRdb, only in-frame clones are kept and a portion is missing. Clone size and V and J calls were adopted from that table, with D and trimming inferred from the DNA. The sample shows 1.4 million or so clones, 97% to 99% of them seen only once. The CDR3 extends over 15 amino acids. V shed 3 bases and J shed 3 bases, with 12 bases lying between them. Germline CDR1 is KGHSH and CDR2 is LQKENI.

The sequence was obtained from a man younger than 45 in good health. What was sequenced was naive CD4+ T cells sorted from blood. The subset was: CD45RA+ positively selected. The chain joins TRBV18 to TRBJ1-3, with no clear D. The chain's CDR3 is CASSPTPLGGNTIYF. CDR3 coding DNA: TGTGCCAGCTCACCTACCCCTCTGGGTGGAAACACCATATATTTT.